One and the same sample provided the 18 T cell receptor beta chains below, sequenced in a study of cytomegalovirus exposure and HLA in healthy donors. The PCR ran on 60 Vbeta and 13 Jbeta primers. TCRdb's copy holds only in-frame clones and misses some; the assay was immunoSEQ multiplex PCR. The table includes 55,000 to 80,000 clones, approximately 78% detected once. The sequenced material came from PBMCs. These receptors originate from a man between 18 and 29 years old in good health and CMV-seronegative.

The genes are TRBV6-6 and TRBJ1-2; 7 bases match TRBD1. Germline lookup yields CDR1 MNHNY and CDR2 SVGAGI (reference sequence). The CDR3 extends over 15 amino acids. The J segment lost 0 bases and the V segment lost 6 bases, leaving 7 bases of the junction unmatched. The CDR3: CASRGTDLANYGYTF. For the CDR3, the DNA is TGTGCCAGCAGAGGGACAGATCTAGCTAACTATGGCTACACCTTC.

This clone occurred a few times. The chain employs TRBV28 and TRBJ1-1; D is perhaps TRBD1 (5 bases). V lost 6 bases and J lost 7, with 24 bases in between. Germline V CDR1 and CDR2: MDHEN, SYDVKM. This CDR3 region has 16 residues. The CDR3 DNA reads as TGTGCCAGCAGCGAATATTCAAGACAGCCAACGATTGAAGCTTTCTTT. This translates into CASSEYSRQPTIEAFF.

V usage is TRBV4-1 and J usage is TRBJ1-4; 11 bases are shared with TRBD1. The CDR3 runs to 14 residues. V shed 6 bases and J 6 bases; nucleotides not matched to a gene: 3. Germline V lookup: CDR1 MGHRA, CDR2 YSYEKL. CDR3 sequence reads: CASSGQGAYEKLFF. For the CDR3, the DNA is TGCGCCAGCAGTGGACAGGGGGCGTATGAAAAACTGTTTTTT.

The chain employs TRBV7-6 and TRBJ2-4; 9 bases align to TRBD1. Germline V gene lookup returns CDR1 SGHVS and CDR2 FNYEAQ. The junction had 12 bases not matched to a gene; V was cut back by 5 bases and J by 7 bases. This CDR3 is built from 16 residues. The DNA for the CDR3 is TGTGCCAGCAGCGGAGGAAGAGACAGGGGGGGTAACATTCAGTACTTC. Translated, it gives CASSGGRDRGGNIQYF.

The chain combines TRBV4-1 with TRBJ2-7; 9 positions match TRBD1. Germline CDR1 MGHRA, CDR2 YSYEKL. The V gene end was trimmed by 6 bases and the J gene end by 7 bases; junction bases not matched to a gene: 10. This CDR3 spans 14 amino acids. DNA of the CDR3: TGCGCCAGCAGTTCCGGGACAGGGTCTGGGGAGCAGTACTTC. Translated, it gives CASSSGTGSGEQYF.

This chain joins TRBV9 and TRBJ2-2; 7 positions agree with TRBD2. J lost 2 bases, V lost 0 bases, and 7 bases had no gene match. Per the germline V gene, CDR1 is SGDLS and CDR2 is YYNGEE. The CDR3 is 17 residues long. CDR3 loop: CASSVGGGTKNTGELFF. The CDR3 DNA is TGTGCCAGCAGCGTAGGGGGGGGGACGAAAAACACCGGGGAGCTGTTTTTT.

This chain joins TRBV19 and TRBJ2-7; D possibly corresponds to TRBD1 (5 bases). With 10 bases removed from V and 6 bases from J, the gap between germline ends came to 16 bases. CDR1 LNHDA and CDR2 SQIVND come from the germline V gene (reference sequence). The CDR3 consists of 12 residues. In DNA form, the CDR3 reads TGTGCCACATTAGGGGCCTGGGGCGAGCAGTACTTC. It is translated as CATLGAWGEQYF.

CDR3 loop: CAWSLQQGYTEAFF. The DNA of the CDR3 is TGTGCCTGGAGTTTACAACAGGGGTACACTGAAGCTTTCTTT. The chain recombines TRBV30 with TRBJ1-1, with 7 bases matching TRBD1. The V segment lost 2 bases and the J segment 3 bases; nucleotides outside the gene matches: 6. This CDR3 region has 14 residues. Per germline, CDR1 GTSNPN and CDR2 SVGIG (reference sequence).

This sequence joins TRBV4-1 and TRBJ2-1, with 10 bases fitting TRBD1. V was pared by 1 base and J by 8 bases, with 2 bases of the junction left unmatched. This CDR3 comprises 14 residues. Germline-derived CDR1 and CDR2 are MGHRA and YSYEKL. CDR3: CASSQGQGAYEQFF. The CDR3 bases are TGCGCCAGCAGCCAAGGACAGGGGGCCTATGAGCAGTTCTTC.

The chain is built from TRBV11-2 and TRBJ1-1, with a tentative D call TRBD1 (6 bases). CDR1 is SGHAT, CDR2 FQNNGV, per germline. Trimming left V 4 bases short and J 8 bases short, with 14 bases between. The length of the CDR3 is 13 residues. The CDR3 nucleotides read TGTGCCAGCAGCTGGGGACACCCAACCGAAGCTTTCTTT. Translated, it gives CASSWGHPTEAFF.

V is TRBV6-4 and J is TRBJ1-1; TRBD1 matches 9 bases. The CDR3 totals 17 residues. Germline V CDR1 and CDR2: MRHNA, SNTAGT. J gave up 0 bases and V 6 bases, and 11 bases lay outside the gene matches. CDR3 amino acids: CASSKTGGLPMNTEAFF. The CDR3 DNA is TGTGCCAGCAGCAAGACAGGGGGTCTCCCGATGAACACTGAAGCTTTCTTT.

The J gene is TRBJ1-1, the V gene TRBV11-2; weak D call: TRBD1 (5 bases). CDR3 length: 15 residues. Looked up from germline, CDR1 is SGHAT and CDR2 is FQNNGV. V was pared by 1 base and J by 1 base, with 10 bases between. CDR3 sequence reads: CASSLVRVPNTEAFF. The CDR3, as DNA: TGTGCCAGCAGCTTAGTCAGGGTACCGAACACTGAAGCTTTCTTT.

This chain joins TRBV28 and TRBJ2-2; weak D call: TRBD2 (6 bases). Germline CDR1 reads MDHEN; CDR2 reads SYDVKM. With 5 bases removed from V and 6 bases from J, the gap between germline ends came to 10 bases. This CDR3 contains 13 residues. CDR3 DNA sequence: TGTGCCAGCAGTGGGGACTTATCCGGGGAGCTGTTTTTT. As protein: CASSGDLSGELFF.

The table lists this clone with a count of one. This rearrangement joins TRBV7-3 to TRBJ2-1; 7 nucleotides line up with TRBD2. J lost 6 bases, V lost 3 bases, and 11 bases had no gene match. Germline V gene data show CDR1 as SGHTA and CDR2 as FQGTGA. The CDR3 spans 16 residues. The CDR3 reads CASSLNTGSGGNEQFF. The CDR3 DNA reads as TGTGCCAGCAGCTTGAATACAGGTTCGGGGGGCAATGAGCAGTTCTTC.

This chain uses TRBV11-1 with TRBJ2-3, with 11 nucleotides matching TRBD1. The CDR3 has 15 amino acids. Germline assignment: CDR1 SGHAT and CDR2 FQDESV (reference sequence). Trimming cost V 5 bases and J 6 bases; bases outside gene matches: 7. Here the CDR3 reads CASSRGQGAPDTQYF. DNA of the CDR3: TGTGCCAGCAGCCGCGGACAGGGGGCCCCGGATACGCAGTATTTT.

Here the CDR3 reads CASSLDLGELFF. The CDR3 coding sequence is TGTGCCAGCAGCTTAGATCTTGGGGAGCTGTTTTTT. The chain recombines TRBV7-9 with TRBJ2-2; D is unresolved. With 1 base removed from V and 8 bases from J, the gap between germline ends came to 5 bases. The CDR3 sequence is 12 residues long. The germline gives CDR1 SEHNR, CDR2 FQNEAQ (reference sequence).

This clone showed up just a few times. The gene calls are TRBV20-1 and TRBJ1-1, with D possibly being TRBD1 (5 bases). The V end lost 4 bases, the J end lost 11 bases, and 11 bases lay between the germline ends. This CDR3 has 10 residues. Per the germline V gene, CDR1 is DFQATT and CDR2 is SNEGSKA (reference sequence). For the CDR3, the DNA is TGCAGTGCTAAGGCAGGGCGGGCTTTCTTT. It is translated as CSAKAGRAFF.

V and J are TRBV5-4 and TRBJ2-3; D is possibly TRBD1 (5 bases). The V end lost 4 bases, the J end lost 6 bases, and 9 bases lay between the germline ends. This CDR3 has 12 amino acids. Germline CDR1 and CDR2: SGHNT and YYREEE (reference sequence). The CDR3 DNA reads TGTGCCAGCAGCCTAGGGGTGGATACGCAGTATTTT. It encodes CASSLGVDTQYF.